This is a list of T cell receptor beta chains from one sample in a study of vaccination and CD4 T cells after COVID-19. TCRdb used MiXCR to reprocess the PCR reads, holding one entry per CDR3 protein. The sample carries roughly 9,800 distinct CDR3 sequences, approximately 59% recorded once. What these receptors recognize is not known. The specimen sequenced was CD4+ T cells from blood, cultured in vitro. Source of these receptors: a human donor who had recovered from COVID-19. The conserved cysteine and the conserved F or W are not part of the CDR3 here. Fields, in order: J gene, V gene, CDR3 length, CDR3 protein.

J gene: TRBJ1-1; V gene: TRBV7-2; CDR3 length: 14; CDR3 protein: ASSLALFRGHTEAF
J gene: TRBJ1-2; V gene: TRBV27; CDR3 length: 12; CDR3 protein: ASSSGQGRRGYT
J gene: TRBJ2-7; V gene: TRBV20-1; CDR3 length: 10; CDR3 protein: SARGPAYEQY
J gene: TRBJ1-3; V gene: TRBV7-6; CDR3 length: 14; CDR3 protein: ASSTNTLPSGNTIY
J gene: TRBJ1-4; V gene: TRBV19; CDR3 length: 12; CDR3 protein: ASRRSSTNEKLF
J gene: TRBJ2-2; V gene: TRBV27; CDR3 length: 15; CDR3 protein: ASSLMGGPKNTGELF
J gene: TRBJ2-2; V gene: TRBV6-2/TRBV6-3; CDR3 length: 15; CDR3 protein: ASSTASGGQRTGELF
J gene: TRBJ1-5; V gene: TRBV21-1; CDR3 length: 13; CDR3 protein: ASSKEGQGHQPQH
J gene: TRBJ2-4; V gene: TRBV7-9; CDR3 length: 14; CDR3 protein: ASSSLTALAKNIQY
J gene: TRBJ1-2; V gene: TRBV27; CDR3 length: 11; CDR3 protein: ASSLRGGQGYT
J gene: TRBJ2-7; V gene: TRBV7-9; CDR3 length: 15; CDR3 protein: ASSLAVGGLVSNEQY
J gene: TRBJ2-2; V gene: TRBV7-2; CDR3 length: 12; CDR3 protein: ASSLGYATGELF
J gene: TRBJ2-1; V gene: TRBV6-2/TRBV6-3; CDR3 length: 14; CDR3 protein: ASAGVAGGFWNEQF
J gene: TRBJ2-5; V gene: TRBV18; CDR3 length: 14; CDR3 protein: ASSPRVGQGQETQY
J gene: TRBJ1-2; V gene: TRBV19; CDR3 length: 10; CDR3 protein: ASSIQGGGYT
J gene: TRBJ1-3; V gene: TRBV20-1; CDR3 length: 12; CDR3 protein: SARATGSGNTIY
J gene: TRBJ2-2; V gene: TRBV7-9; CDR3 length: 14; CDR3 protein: ASSAKSFNPSGELF
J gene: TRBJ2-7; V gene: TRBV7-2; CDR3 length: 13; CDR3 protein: ASSLLNSAAYEQY
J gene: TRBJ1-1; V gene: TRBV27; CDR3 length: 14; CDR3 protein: ASSLRGRWSDTEAF
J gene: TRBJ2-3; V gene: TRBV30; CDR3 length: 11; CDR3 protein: AWTSGGTDTQY
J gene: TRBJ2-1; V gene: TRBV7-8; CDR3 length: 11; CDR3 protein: ASSLVADNEQF
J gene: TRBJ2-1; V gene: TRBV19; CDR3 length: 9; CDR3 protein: ASQERDEQF
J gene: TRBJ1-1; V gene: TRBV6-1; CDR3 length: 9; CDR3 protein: ASRTQEEAF
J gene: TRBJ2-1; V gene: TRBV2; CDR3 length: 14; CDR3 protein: ASSGRTASSYNEQF
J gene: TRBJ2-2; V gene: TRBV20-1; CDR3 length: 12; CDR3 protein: SARNRGNTGELF
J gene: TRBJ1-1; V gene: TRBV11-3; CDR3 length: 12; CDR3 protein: ASSSRPRGTEAF
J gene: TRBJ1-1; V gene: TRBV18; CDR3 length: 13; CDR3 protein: ASSPPRGANTEAF
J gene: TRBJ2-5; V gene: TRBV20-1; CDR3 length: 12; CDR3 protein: SASYSGGLETQY
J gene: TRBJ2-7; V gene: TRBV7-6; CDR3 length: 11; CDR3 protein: ASSLVRAGEQY
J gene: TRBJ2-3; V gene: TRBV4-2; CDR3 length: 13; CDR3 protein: ASSQGAGHTDTQY
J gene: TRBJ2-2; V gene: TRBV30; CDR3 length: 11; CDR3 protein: AWNRGYGGELF
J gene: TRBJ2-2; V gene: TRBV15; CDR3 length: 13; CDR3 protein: ATSRRTGDAGELF
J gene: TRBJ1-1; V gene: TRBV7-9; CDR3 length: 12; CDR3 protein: ASSLRTEGAEAF
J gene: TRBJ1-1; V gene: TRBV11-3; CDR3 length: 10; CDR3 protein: ASSLDHTEAF
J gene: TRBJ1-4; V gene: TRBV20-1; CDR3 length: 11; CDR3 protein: SASSGGTEKLF
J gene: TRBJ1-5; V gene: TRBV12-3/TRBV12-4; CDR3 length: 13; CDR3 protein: ASSADSTRNQPQH
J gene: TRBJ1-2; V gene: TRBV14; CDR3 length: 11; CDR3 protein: ASSLRINYGYT
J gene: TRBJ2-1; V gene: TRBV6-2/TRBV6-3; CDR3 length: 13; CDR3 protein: ASSTEGGRANEQF
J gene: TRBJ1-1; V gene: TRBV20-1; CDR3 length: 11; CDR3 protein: SARDKLVTEAF
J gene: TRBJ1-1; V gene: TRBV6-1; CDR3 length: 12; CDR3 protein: ASRGEVRSTEAF
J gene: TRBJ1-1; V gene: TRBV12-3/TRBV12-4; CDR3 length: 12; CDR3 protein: ASSFDGGRTEAF
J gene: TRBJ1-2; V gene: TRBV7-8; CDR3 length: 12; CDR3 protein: ASSATGTAGGYT
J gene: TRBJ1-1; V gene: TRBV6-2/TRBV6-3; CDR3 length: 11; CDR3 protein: ASSYRKNTEAF
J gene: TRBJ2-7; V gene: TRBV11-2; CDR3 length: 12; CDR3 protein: ASSPTNTGGEQY
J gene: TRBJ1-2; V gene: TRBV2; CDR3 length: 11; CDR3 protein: ASSGTGGHGYT
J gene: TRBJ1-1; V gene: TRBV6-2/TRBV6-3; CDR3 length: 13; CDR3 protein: ASRRRRGQSTEAF
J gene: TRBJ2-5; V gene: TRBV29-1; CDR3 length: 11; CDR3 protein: SVVGQWQETQY
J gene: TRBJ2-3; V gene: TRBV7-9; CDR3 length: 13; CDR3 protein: ASSPPVRAKDTQY
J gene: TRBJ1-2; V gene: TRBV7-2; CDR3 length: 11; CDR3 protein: ASSFGTEYGYT
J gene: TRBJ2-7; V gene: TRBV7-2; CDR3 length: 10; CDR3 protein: ASSLNDYEQY
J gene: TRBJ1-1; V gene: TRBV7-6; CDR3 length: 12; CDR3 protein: ASSPQGANTEAF